Listed below are T cell receptor beta chains from one sample, sequenced in a study of T cells in Graves' hyperthyroidism and ophthalmopathy. Each CDR3 protein gets one entry after TCRdb re-called the multiplex PCR reads with MiXCR. The data hold about 640,000 distinct CDR3 sequences, with about 14% observed a single time. The source material was blood. The receptors shown here come from a woman between 45 and 65 years old with Graves' ophthalmopathy. CDR3s include the opening cysteine and the closing phenylalanine or tryptophan. The order of the fields is V gene, J gene, D gene, clone size, CDR3 protein, CDR3 DNA. D genes are given only for firm matches. Clone size appears in some rows only: once, few, many, or a class for an expanded clone.

V gene: TRBV9; J gene: TRBJ2-5; D gene: -; clone size: many; CDR3 protein: CASSVVGKGTQYF; CDR3 DNA: TGTGCCAGCAGCGTAGTAGGGAAAGGAACCCAGTACTTC
V gene: TRBV7-2; J gene: TRBJ1-5; D gene: -; clone size: many; CDR3 protein: CASSLKAGWQVNQPQHF; CDR3 DNA: TGTGCCAGCAGCTTAAAAGCAGGATGGCAGGTTAATCAGCCCCAGCATTTT
V gene: TRBV7-2; J gene: TRBJ2-7; D gene: TRBD2; clone size: -; CDR3 protein: CASRRSSSGNYEQYF; CDR3 DNA: TGTGCCAGCAGGCGAAGCTCTAGCGGAAACTACGAGCAGTACTTC
V gene: TRBV28; J gene: TRBJ2-1; D gene: TRBD2; clone size: -; CDR3 protein: CASRTPTSGRANNEQFF; CDR3 DNA: TGTGCCAGCAGGACCCCGACTAGCGGGAGGGCCAACAATGAGCAGTTCTTC
V gene: TRBV7-2; J gene: TRBJ1-1; D gene: -; clone size: many; CDR3 protein: CASSLYIDTEAFF; CDR3 DNA: TGTGCCAGCAGCTTATATATTGACACTGAAGCTTTCTTT
V gene: TRBV3-1; J gene: TRBJ2-7; D gene: -; clone size: many; CDR3 protein: CASSQVGIYEQYF; CDR3 DNA: TGTGCCAGCAGCCAAGTAGGCATCTACGAGCAGTACTTC
V gene: TRBV27; J gene: TRBJ2-1; D gene: -; clone size: many; CDR3 protein: CASSLSEGNEQFF; CDR3 DNA: TGTGCCAGCAGTTTATCGGAGGGCAATGAGCAGTTCTTC
V gene: TRBV28; J gene: TRBJ1-2; D gene: -; clone size: few; CDR3 protein: CASSLFPAYGYTF; CDR3 DNA: TGTGCCAGCAGTTTATTTCCTGCCTATGGCTACACCTTC
V gene: TRBV2; J gene: TRBJ2-1; D gene: -; clone size: many; CDR3 protein: CASSVGGPFSYNEQFF; CDR3 DNA: TGTGCCAGCAGTGTTGGGGGGCCTTTCTCCTACAATGAGCAGTTCTTC
V gene: TRBV20-1; J gene: TRBJ2-7; D gene: -; clone size: many; CDR3 protein: CSARGDNEQYF; CDR3 DNA: TGCAGTGCTAGGGGAGATAACGAGCAGTACTTC
V gene: TRBV11-2; J gene: TRBJ1-2; D gene: -; clone size: -; CDR3 protein: CASSLLTGTYGYTF; CDR3 DNA: TGTGCCAGCAGCTTATTGACAGGCACCTATGGCTACACCTTC
V gene: TRBV28; J gene: TRBJ1-4; D gene: -; clone size: few; CDR3 protein: CASYPVGTTNEELFF; CDR3 DNA: TGTGCCAGCTACCCCGTCGGCACAACTAATGAAGAACTGTTTTTT
V gene: TRBV6-1; J gene: TRBJ2-7; D gene: TRBD2; clone size: many; CDR3 protein: CASSRTSGSSAYEQYF; CDR3 DNA: TGTGCCAGCAGTCGGACTAGCGGGAGCTCTGCCTACGAGCAGTACTTC
V gene: TRBV10-3; J gene: TRBJ2-7; D gene: -; clone size: many; CDR3 protein: CAISDLQNYEQYF; CDR3 DNA: TGTGCCATCAGTGATCTGCAGAACTACGAGCAGTACTTC
V gene: TRBV7-8; J gene: TRBJ2-1; D gene: TRBD2; clone size: many; CDR3 protein: CASSPALAGGNINEQFF; CDR3 DNA: TGTGCCAGCAGCCCCGCACTAGCGGGAGGGAATATCAATGAGCAGTTCTTC
V gene: TRBV20-1; J gene: TRBJ1-5; D gene: -; clone size: many; CDR3 protein: CSASSGAGDQPQHF; CDR3 DNA: TGCAGTGCTAGTAGCGGGGCGGGGGATCAGCCCCAGCATTTT
V gene: TRBV12-3/TRBV12-4; J gene: TRBJ2-1; D gene: TRBD2; clone size: many; CDR3 protein: CASSLAWGTKSSYNEQFF; CDR3 DNA: TGTGCCAGCAGTTTAGCTTGGGGGACTAAGAGCTCCTACAATGAGCAGTTCTTC
V gene: TRBV7-9; J gene: TRBJ1-5; D gene: TRBD1; clone size: many; CDR3 protein: CASSLDTTGDSNQPQHF; CDR3 DNA: TGTGCCAGCAGCTTAGATACTACAGGGGATAGCAATCAGCCCCAGCATTTT
V gene: TRBV7-2; J gene: TRBJ1-1; D gene: -; clone size: many; CDR3 protein: CASSLVNVENTEAFF; CDR3 DNA: TGTGCCAGCAGCTTAGTAAACGTAGAGAACACTGAAGCTTTCTTT
V gene: TRBV5-1; J gene: TRBJ2-1; D gene: -; clone size: few; CDR3 protein: CASSFLGGANNEQFF; CDR3 DNA: TGCGCCAGCAGCTTCCTTGGGGGGGCGAACAATGAGCAGTTCTTC
V gene: TRBV28; J gene: TRBJ2-3; D gene: -; clone size: many; CDR3 protein: CASRLTQQVNTQYF; CDR3 DNA: TGTGCCAGCAGGTTAACCCAACAGGTCAATACGCAGTATTTT
V gene: TRBV7-2; J gene: TRBJ2-7; D gene: TRBD1; clone size: -; CDR3 protein: CASSLGDRTYEQYF; CDR3 DNA: TGTGCCAGCAGCTTAGGGGACAGGACCTACGAGCAGTACTTC
V gene: TRBV6-1; J gene: TRBJ2-3; D gene: -; clone size: many; CDR3 protein: CASRRDFTDTQYF; CDR3 DNA: TGTGCCAGCAGACGGGATTTCACAGATACGCAGTATTTT
V gene: TRBV5-1; J gene: TRBJ1-6; D gene: -; clone size: -; CDR3 protein: CASSLEVGVDSPLHF; CDR3 DNA: TGCGCCAGCAGCTTGGAGGTAGGGGTGGATTCACCCCTCCACTTT
V gene: TRBV28; J gene: TRBJ2-1; D gene: TRBD2; clone size: many; CDR3 protein: CASSLWGGDEQFF; CDR3 DNA: TGTGCCAGCAGTTTATGGGGGGGGGATGAGCAGTTCTTC
V gene: TRBV28; J gene: TRBJ1-2; D gene: -; clone size: many; CDR3 protein: CASRRANYGYTF; CDR3 DNA: TGTGCCAGCCGAAGAGCTAACTATGGCTACACCTTC
V gene: TRBV11-2; J gene: TRBJ2-7; D gene: TRBD1; clone size: -; CDR3 protein: CASSIAGTAYEQYF; CDR3 DNA: TGTGCCAGCAGCATTGCCGGGACAGCCTACGAGCAGTACTTC
V gene: TRBV20-1; J gene: TRBJ2-1; D gene: TRBD2; clone size: many; CDR3 protein: CSARDGLAGGLLEQFF; CDR3 DNA: TGCAGTGCTAGAGACGGACTAGCGGGAGGGTTGCTTGAGCAGTTCTTC
V gene: TRBV7-2; J gene: TRBJ2-4; D gene: -; clone size: many; CDR3 protein: CASSLTRVPGSQYF; CDR3 DNA: TGTGCCAGCAGCTTAACCCGGGTCCCTGGGAGTCAGTACTTC
V gene: TRBV7-3; J gene: TRBJ1-3; D gene: -; clone size: -; CDR3 protein: CASSLGGGSSGNTIYF; CDR3 DNA: TGTGCCAGCAGCTTAGGGGGGGGCAGCTCTGGAAACACCATATATTTT
V gene: TRBV18; J gene: TRBJ1-1; D gene: -; clone size: many; CDR3 protein: CASSNARQDTEAFF; CDR3 DNA: TGTGCCAGCTCCAATGCAAGACAGGACACTGAAGCTTTCTTT
V gene: TRBV11-2; J gene: TRBJ2-5; D gene: TRBD2; clone size: many; CDR3 protein: CASSLTSGRTQETQYF; CDR3 DNA: TGTGCCAGCAGCTTAACTAGCGGGAGGACTCAAGAGACCCAGTACTTC
V gene: TRBV28; J gene: TRBJ2-1; D gene: TRBD1; clone size: -; CDR3 protein: CASRGGRGSYNEQFF; CDR3 DNA: TGTGCCAGCAGAGGGGGCCGTGGGTCCTACAATGAGCAGTTCTTC
V gene: TRBV5-6; J gene: TRBJ2-7; D gene: -; clone size: few; CDR3 protein: CASSFYIYEQYF; CDR3 DNA: TGTGCCAGCAGCTTTTACATCTACGAGCAGTACTTC
V gene: TRBV12-5; J gene: TRBJ1-2; D gene: -; clone size: many; CDR3 protein: CASGLTGRYGYTF; CDR3 DNA: TGTGCTAGTGGTTTGACAGGGAGGTATGGCTACACCTTC
V gene: TRBV3-1; J gene: TRBJ1-1; D gene: -; clone size: many; CDR3 protein: CASSPNRKGNTEAFF; CDR3 DNA: TGTGCCAGCAGCCCAAATCGAAAGGGGAACACTGAAGCTTTCTTT
V gene: TRBV28; J gene: TRBJ2-7; D gene: TRBD1; clone size: many; CDR3 protein: CASTKGAHEQYF; CDR3 DNA: TGTGCCAGCACAAAGGGGGCCCACGAGCAGTACTTC